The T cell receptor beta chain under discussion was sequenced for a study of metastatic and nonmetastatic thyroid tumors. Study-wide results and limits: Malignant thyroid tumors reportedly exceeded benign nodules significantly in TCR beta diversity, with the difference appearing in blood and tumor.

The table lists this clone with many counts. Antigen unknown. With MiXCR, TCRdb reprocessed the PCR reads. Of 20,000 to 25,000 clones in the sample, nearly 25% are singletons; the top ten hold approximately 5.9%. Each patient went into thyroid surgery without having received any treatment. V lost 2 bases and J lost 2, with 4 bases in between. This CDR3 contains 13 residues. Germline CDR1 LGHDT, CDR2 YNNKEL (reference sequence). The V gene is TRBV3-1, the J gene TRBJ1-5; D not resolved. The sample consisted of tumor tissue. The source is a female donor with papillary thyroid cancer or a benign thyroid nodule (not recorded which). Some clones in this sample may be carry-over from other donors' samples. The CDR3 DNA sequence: TGTGCCAGCAGCCAAACAGGCAATCAGCCCCAGCATTTT. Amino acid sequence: CASSQTGNQPQHF.